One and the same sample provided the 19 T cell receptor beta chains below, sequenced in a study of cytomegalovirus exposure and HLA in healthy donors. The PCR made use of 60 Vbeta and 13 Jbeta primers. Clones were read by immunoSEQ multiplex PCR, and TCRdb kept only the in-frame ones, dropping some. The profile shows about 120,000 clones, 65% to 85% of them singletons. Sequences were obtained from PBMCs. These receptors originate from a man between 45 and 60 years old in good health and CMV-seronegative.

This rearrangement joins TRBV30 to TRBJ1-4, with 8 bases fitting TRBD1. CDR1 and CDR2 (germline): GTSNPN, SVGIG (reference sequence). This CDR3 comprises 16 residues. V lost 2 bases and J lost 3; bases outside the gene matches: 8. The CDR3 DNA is TGTGCCTGGAGTTTAGTTAACAGGGGGGCTAATGAAAAACTGTTTTTT. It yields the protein CAWSLVNRGANEKLFF. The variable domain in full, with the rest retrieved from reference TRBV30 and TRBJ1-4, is SQTIHQWPATLVQPVGSPLSLECTVEGTSNPNLYWYRQAAGRGLQLLFYSVGIGQISSEVPQNLSASRPQDRQFILSSKKLLLSDSGFYLCAWSLVNRGANEKLFFGSGTQLSVL.

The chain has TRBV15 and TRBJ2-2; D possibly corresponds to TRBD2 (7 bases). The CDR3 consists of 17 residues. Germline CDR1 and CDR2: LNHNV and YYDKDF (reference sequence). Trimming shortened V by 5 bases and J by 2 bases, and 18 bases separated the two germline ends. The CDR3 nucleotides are TGTGCCACCAGCGGGGGCAGATTAGCGGGCAACACCGGGGAGCTGTTTTTT. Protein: CATSGGRLAGNTGELFF.

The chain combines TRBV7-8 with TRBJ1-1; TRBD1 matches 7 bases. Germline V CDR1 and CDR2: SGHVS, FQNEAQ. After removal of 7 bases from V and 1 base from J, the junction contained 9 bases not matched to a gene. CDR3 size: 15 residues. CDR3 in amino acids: CASTRSGTANTEAFF. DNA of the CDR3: TGTGCCAGCACCCGTTCCGGGACAGCGAACACTGAAGCTTTCTTT.

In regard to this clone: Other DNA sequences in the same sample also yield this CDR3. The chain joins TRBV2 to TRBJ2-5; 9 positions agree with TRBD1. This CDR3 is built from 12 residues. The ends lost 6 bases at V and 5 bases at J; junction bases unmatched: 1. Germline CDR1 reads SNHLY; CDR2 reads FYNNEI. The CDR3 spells CASSGQGETQYF. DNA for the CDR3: TGTGCCAGCAGCGGACAGGGGGAGACCCAGTACTTC.

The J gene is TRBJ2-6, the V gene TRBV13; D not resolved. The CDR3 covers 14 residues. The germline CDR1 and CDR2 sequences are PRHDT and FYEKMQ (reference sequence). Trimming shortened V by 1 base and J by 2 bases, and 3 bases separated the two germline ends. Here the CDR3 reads CASSLATGANVLTF. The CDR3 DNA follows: TGTGCCAGCAGCTTAGCTACTGGGGCCAACGTCCTGACTTTC.

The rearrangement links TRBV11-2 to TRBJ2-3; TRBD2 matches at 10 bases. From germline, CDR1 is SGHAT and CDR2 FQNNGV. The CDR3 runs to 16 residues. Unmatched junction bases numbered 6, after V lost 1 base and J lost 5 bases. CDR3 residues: CASSLVRASGGDTQYF. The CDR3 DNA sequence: TGTGCCAGCAGCTTAGTTCGGGCTAGCGGGGGAGATACGCAGTATTTT.

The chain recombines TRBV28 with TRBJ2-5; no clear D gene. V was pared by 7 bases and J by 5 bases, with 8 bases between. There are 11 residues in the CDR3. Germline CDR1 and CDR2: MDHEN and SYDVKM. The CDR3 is CASTQLETQYF. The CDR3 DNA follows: TGTGCCAGCACCCAACTGGAGACCCAGTACTTC.

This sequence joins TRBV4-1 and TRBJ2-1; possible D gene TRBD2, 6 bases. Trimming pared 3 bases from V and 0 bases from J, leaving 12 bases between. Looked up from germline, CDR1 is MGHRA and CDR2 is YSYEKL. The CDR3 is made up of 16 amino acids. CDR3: CASSQGGSGSYNEQFF. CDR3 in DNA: TGCGCCAGCAGCCAGGGGGGATCAGGCTCCTACAATGAGCAGTTCTTC.

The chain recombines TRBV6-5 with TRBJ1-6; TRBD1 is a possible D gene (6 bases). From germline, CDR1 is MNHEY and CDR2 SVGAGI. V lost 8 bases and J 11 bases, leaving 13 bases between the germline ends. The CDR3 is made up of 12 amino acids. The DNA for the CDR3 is TGTGCCAGCGGGGGCCTAGGTCCACCCCTCCACTTT. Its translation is CASGGLGPPLHF.

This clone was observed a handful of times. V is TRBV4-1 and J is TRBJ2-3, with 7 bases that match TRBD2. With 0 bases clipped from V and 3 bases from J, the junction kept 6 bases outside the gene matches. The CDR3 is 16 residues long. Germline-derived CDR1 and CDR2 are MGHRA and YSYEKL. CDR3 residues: CASSQDWLAVTDTQYF. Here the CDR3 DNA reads TGCGCCAGCAGCCAAGATTGGCTAGCGGTTACAGATACGCAGTATTTT.

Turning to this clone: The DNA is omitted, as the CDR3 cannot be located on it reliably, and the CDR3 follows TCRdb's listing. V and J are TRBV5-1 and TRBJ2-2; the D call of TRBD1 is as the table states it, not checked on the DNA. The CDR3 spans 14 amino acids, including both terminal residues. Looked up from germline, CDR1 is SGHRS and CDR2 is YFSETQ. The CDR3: CASSSSTVTGELFF.

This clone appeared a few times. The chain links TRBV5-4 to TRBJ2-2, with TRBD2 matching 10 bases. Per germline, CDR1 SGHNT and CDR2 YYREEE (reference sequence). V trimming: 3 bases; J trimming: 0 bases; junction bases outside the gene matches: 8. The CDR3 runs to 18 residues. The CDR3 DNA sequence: TGTGCCAGCAGCTCGCCGGGACTAGCGCGATCGAACACCGGGGAGCTGTTTTTT. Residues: CASSSPGLARSNTGELFF.

The DNA of the CDR3 is TGTGCCAGCAGCCAAGGAACAGCATTAAATCAGCCCCAGCATTTT. Protein sequence: CASSQGTALNQPQHF. J is TRBJ1-5 and V is TRBV14; no reliable D call. The germline V gene has CDR1 SGHDN and CDR2 FVKESK. The CDR3 sequence is 15 residues long. V dropped 1 base and J dropped 4 bases, with 11 bases sitting between them.

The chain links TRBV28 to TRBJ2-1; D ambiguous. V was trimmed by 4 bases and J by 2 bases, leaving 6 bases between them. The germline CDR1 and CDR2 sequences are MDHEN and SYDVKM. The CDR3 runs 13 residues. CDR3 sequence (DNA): TGTGCCAGCAGTTCCCCCGCCTACAATGAGCAGTTCTTC. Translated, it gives CASSSPAYNEQFF.

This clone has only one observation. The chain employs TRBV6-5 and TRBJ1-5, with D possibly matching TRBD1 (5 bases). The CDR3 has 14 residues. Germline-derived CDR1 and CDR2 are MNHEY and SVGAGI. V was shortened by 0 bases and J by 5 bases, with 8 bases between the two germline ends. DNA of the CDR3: TGTGCCAGCAGTTACTCCGTAGGGGATCAGCCCCAGCATTTT. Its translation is CASSYSVGDQPQHF.

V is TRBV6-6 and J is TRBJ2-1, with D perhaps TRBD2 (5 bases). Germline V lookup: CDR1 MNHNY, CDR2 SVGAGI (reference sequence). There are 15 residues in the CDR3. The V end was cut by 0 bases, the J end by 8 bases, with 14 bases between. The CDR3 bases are TGTGCCAGCAGTTACTCGGTAGGGAGAGGCGATGAGCAGTTCTTC. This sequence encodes CASSYSVGRGDEQFF.

The CDR3 loop is CSVVARKPPITDTQYF. In nucleotides, the CDR3 is TGCAGCGTTGTGGCGAGGAAACCTCCTATCACAGATACGCAGTATTTT. This rearrangement joins TRBV29-1 to TRBJ2-3; no clear D gene. Germline V gene data show CDR1 as SQVTM and CDR2 as ANQGSEA. Trimming stripped 4 bases from V and 2 bases from J, with 19 bases between. CDR3 size: 16 residues.

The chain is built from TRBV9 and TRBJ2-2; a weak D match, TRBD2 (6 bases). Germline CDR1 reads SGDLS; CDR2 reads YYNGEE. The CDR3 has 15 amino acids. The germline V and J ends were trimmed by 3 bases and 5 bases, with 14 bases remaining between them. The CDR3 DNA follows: TGTGCCAGCAGCGGAGGAGGGGTAGGAACCGGGGAGCTGTTTTTT. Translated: CASSGGGVGTGELFF.

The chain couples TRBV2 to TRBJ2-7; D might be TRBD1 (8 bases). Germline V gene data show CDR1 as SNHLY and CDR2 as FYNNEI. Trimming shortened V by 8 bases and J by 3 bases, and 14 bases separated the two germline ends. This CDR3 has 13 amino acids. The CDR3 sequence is CASRTGGDYEQYF. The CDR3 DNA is TGTGCCAGCCGAACAGGGGGGGACTACGAGCAGTACTTC. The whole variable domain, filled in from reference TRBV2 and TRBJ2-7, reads EPEVTQTPSHQVTQMGQEVILRCVPISNHLYFYWYRQILGQKVEFLVSFYNNEISEKSEIFDDQFSVERPDGSNFTLKIRSTKLEDSAMYFCASRTGGDYEQYFGPGTRLTVT.